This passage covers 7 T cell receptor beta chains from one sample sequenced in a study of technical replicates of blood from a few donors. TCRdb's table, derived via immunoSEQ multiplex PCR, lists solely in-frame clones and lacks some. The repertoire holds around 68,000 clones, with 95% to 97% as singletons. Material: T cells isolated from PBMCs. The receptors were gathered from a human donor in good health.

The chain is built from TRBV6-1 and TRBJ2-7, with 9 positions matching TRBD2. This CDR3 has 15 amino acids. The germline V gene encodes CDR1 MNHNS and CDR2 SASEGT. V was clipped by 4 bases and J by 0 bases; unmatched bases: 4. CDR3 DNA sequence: TGTGCCAGCAGTGTATTAGCGGGAGCCTCCTACGAGCAGTACTTC. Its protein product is CASSVLAGASYEQYF.

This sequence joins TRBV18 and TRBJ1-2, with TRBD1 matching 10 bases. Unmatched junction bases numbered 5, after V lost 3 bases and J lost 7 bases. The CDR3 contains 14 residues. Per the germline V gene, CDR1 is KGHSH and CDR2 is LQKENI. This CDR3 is CASSPADRGSGYTF. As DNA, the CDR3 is TGTGCCAGCTCACCCGCGGACAGGGGGTCTGGCTACACCTTC.

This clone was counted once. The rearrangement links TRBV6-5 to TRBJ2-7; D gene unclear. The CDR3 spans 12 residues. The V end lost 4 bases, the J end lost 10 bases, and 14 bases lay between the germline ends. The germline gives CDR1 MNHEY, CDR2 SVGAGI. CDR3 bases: TGTGCCAGCAGTTCCCCGAGCTCGCGCCAGTACTTC. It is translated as CASSSPSSRQYF.

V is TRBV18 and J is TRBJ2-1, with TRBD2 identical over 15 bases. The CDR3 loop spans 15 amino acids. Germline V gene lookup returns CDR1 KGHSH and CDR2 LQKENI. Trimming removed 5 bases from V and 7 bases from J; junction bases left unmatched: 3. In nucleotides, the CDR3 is TGTGCCAGCTCAACCGGGACTAGCGGGAGGAATGAGCAGTTCTTC. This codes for CASSTGTSGRNEQFF.

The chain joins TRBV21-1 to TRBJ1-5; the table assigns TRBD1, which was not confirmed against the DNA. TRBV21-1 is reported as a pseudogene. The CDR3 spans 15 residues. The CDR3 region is CASSKGQVSNQPQHF. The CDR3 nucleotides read TGTGCCAGCAGCAAGGGCCAGGTTTCCAATCAGCCCCAGCATTTT.

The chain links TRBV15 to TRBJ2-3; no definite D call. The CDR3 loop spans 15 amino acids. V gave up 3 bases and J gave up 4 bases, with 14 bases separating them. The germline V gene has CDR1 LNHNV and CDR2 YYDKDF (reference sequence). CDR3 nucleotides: TGTGCCACCAGCAGTCTCGCTAGTACGGCAGATACGCAGTATTTT. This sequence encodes CATSSLASTADTQYF.

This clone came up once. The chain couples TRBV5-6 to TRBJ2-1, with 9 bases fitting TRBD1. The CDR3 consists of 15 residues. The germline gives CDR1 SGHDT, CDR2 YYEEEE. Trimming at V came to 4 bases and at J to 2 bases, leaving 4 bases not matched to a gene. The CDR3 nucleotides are TGTGCCAGCAGCACGACAGGGGGACCCTACAATGAGCAGTTCTTC. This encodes CASSTTGGPYNEQFF. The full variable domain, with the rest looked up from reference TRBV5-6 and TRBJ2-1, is DAGVTQSPTHLIKTRGQQVTLRCSPKSGHDTVSWYQQALGQGPQFIFQYYEEEERQRGNFPDRFSGHQFPNYSSELNVNALLLGDSALYLCASSTTGGPYNEQFFGPGTRLTVL.